The present T cell receptor (beta chain) was sequenced within a study of tumor-infiltrating lymphocytes in localized non-small cell lung cancer. Germline CDR1 SGHRS, CDR2 YFSETQ. The CDR3 consists of 15 residues. The V end was cut by 2 bases, the J end by 0 bases, with 9 bases between. Assay: immunoSEQ multiplex PCR; the TCRdb copy retains only in-frame clones and omits some. Among about 14,000 clones, about 70% were seen once, and the ten largest hold 3.5% to 5%. Sequencing was performed on lung tumor tissue. The V and J genes are TRBV5-1 and TRBJ2-1; D perhaps matches TRBD1 (6 bases). This TCR was recovered from a human donor with non-small cell lung cancer. The CDR3 region is CASSLADSSYNEQFF. The DNA of the CDR3 is TGCGCCAGCAGCTTAGCGGACAGCTCCTACAATGAGCAGTTCTTC.